The 31 T cell receptor beta chains listed next were all sequenced from one sample in a study of T cells after yellow fever vaccination (dated by TCRdb to the late 2010s). Library preparation employed 5' RACE. Sequencing was performed on an Illumina HiSeq 2500. TCRdb took the public reads, trimmed them with fastp at Q25, ran MiXCR for clone calling and kept in-frame beta chains. Rows matching on CDR3 protein sequence are summarized as one entry with the most common DNA and genes. Counted in this sample were 150,000 or so distinct CDR3 sequences; 6.6% of them appeared once. About 0.61% of the sample is taken by the ten largest. What this sample's treatment or condition label stands for: live attenuated yellow fever vaccine strain. The specimen was CD4+ T cells sorted from PBMCs, collected 10 days after the yellow fever booster vaccination. Every receptor here comes from a man aged 25-45 years who received the YFV17D yellow fever vaccine.

This clonotype was recorded many times. The gene calls are TRBV10-2 and TRBJ2-3, with D unclear. The CDR3 extends over 11 amino acids. CDR1 and CDR2 from the germline V gene are WSHSY and SAAADI. V lost 6 bases and J lost 8, with 9 bases in between. CDR3 sequence reads: CASRGVSTQYF. CDR3 nucleotide sequence: TGCGCCAGCAGGGGTGTTAGTACGCAGTATTTT.

This clonotype was seen repeatedly, ten times or more. The chain combines TRBV14 with TRBJ2-4, with D unresolved. This CDR3 spans 15 amino acids. V was cut by 3 bases and J by 0 bases, with 9 bases left in between. Germline CDR1 reads SGHDN; CDR2 reads FVKESK. CDR3 coding DNA: TGTGCCAGCAGCCACCCGACGGAAGCCAAAAACATTCAGTACTTC. Translation gives CASSHPTEAKNIQYF. Full variable domain (rest looked up from reference TRBV14 and TRBJ2-4): EAGVTQFPSHSVIEKGQTVTLRCDPISGHDNLYWYRRVMGKEIKFLLHFVKESKQDESGMPNNRFLAERTGGTYSTLKVQPAELEDSGVYFCASSHPTEAKNIQYFGAGTRLSVL.

The chain has TRBV30 and TRBJ2-7; tentative D call: TRBD1 (5 bases). CDR1 and CDR2 (germline): GTSNPN, SVGIG (reference sequence). V was cut by 3 bases and J by 0 bases, with 9 bases left in between. The CDR3 length is 13 residues. The CDR3 DNA follows: TGTGCCTGGAGGACAGACAACTCCTACGAGCAGTACTTC. Translating gives CAWRTDNSYEQYF.

This clonotype showed up many times. The chain links TRBV7-2 to TRBJ2-2; 7 bases match TRBD1. The germline V gene has CDR1 SGHTA and CDR2 FQGNSA. After removal of 2 bases from V and 8 bases from J, the junction contained 11 bases not matched to a gene. The CDR3 sequence is 16 residues long. The CDR3 here is CASSLNHLMTGGELFF. The CDR3 DNA sequence: TGTGCCAGCAGCTTAAACCACCTTATGACAGGGGGGGAGCTGTTTTTT. Based on the CDR3 plus reference TRBV7-2 and TRBJ2-2, the full variable domain is GAGVSQSPSNKVTEKGKDVELRCDPISGHTALYWYRQSLGQGLEFLIYFQGNSAPDKSGLPSDRFSAERTGGSVSTLTIQRTQQEDSAVYLCASSLNHLMTGGELFFGEGSRLTVL.

The sample holds one count of this clonotype. A much larger clone differs from this one at a single base, so this may be a read error. The rearrangement joins TRBV4-3 to TRBJ2-3; a possible D gene is TRBD2 (6 bases). The CDR3 totals 16 residues. The germline V gene encodes CDR1 LGHNA and CDR2 YSLEER. As DNA, the CDR3 is TGCACCAGCAGTCGAACGGCGGCTAGCGCTACAGATACGCAGTATTTT. This encodes CTSSRTAASATDTQYF.

This clonotype was detected many times. The chain links TRBV24-1 to TRBJ2-3; 11 bases map to TRBD2. This CDR3 is built from 16 residues. The junction had 7 bases not matched to a gene; V was cut back by 3 bases and J by 6 bases. Looked up from germline, CDR1 is KGHDR and CDR2 is SFDVKD. CDR3 loop: CATSDQLAGDLDTQYF. The CDR3 DNA is TGTGCCACCAGTGATCAACTAGCGGGAGACCTCGATACGCAGTATTTT.

This clonotype was recorded at least ten times. The chain carries TRBV28 and TRBJ2-7; tentatively, D is TRBD2 (6 bases). Trimming left V 5 bases short and J 1 base short, with 15 bases between. The CDR3 totals 15 residues. Germline lookup yields CDR1 MDHEN and CDR2 SYDVKM. CDR3 in amino acids: CASSPLGGGSYEQYF. The CDR3, as DNA: TGTGCCAGCAGTCCCCTCGGGGGAGGATCCTACGAGCAGTACTTC. Full variable domain (missing parts from reference TRBV28 and TRBJ2-7): DVKVTQSSRYLVKRTGEKVFLECVQDMDHENMFWYRQDPGLGLRLIYFSYDVKMKEKGDIPEGYSVSREKKERFSLILESASTNQTSMYLCASSPLGGGSYEQYFGPGTRLTVT.

This clonotype occurred many times. The chain joins TRBV18 to TRBJ2-7; perhaps TRBD1 as D (6 bases). The germline V gene encodes CDR1 KGHSH and CDR2 LQKENI. The ends were cut back, 3 bases at V and 2 bases at J, with 14 bases in the middle. The CDR3 is 15 residues long. The CDR3: CASSPGAITTYEQYF. CDR3 nucleotide sequence: TGTGCCAGCTCACCGGGGGCCATAACAACCTACGAGCAGTACTTC. Full variable domain (rest looked up from reference TRBV18 and TRBJ2-7): NAGVMQNPRHLVRRRGQEARLRCSPMKGHSHVYWYRQLPEEGLKFMVYLQKENIIDESGMPKERFSAEFPKEGPSILRIQQVVRGDSAAYFCASSPGAITTYEQYFGPGTRLTVT.

This clonotype was observed many times. The chain carries TRBV4-1 and TRBJ2-1; 7 bases are a match to TRBD2. After removal of 2 bases from V and 3 bases from J, the junction contained 4 bases not matched to a gene. The CDR3 is 15 amino acids. In germline, CDR1 is MGHRA, CDR2 YSYEKL. CDR3 nucleotides: TGCGCCAGCAGCCAAATGTGGACTAGCTACAATGAGCAGTTCTTC. Its protein product is CASSQMWTSYNEQFF.

In this sample, this clonotype turned up a few times. V gene TRBV24-1 combines with J gene TRBJ2-1; 8 bases align to TRBD2. The CDR3 is 17 residues long. V shed 2 bases, J shed 4 bases, and the junction held 9 bases outside the gene matches. Germline loops: CDR1 KGHDR, CDR2 SFDVKD. In DNA, the CDR3 is TGTGCCACCAGTGATTCCGACCCAGCGGGAGCGTACAATGAGCAGTTCTTC. Its translation: CATSDSDPAGAYNEQFF.

This clonotype was detected a few times. The V gene is TRBV20-1, the J gene TRBJ2-3; D not resolved. V lost 5 bases, J lost 2 bases, and 5 bases lay in between. The CDR3 consists of 11 residues. Looked up from germline, CDR1 is DFQATT and CDR2 is SNEGSKA (reference sequence). As DNA, the CDR3 is TGCAGTGCTTCCCACACAGATACGCAGTATTTT. Protein product: CSASHTDTQYF.

This clonotype was counted only a few times. The rearrangement uses TRBV5-1 and TRBJ2-5, with 8 positions matching TRBD1. Trimming cost V 4 bases and J 4 bases; bases outside gene matches: 6. The germline gives CDR1 SGHRS, CDR2 YFSETQ. This CDR3 is 14 amino acids long. CDR3 in amino acids: CASSTQGARETQYF. In DNA, the CDR3 is TGCGCCAGCAGCACCCAGGGGGCTCGAGAGACCCAGTACTTC.

This clonotype came up many times. The rearrangement uses TRBV15 and TRBJ2-1, with 7 positions matching TRBD2. Germline V gene data show CDR1 as LNHNV and CDR2 as YYDKDF (reference sequence). This CDR3 spans 18 amino acids. With V trimmed by 0 bases and J by 5 bases, 13 bases remained unmatched. The CDR3 loop is CATSRDPVTSRTNNEQFF. In DNA form, the CDR3 reads TGTGCCACCAGCAGAGATCCCGTGACTAGCAGAACGAACAATGAGCAGTTCTTC.

In regard to this clonotype: A much larger clone lies a single base off, so this may be a read error. The chain carries TRBV19 and TRBJ2-5; unclear D gene. The CDR3 spans 15 residues. The germline V gene encodes CDR1 LNHDA and CDR2 SQIVND (reference sequence). V lost 3 bases to trimming and J lost 2 bases, with 13 bases between them. The CDR3 sequence is CASSIRSSQQETQYF. DNA of the CDR3: TGTGCCAGTAGTATTCGTTCTTCCCAACAAGAGACCCAGTACTTC.

This clonotype was counted ten times or more. This sequence joins TRBV14 and TRBJ2-3; D might be TRBD2 (5 bases). The V gene lost 7 bases and the J gene lost 0 bases, with 17 bases spanning the gap. Germline V lookup: CDR1 SGHDN, CDR2 FVKESK. This CDR3 comprises 16 residues. CDR3 protein: CASTRGRLPSTDTQYF. The CDR3 region has the DNA TGTGCCAGCACCCGAGGGAGACTGCCAAGCACAGATACGCAGTATTTT.

This clonotype occurred many times. The chain recombines TRBV11-2 with TRBJ2-5; D possibly corresponds to TRBD2 (6 bases). Germline values: CDR1 SGHAT, CDR2 FQNNGV. Trimming left V 2 bases short and J 1 base short, with 8 bases between. This CDR3 spans 14 amino acids. Written as DNA, the CDR3 is TGTGCCAGCAGCTTATACGGGAGCCAAGAGACCCAGTACTTC. Protein sequence: CASSLYGSQETQYF.

This clonotype came up a few times. The chain's CDR3 is CASSPQRDRGIEQFF. In DNA, the CDR3 is TGTGCCAGCAGCCCACAACGGGACAGGGGTATAGAGCAGTTCTTC. The chain links TRBV11-2 to TRBJ2-1; 10 nucleotides line up with TRBD1. CDR1 and CDR2 from the germline V gene are SGHAT and FQNNGV. V lost 5 bases, J lost 10 bases, and 11 bases stayed unmatched. The length of the CDR3 is 15 residues.

The table lists this clonotype with a few counts. The chain has TRBV7-8 and TRBJ1-2, with D possibly being TRBD1 (6 bases). The V gene's germline CDR1 is SGHVS and CDR2 FQNEAQ. Trimming stripped 0 bases from V and 2 bases from J, with 10 bases between. CDR3 length: 15 amino acids. For the CDR3, the DNA is TGTGCCAGCAGCTTAGCGCTAGGGGGGAACTATGGCTACACCTTC. Its protein product is CASSLALGGNYGYTF.

This clonotype was seen many times. This chain links TRBV3-1 with TRBJ2-1, with 9 positions matching TRBD2. V shed 2 bases and J 8 bases; nucleotides not matched to a gene: 7. The CDR3 covers 15 residues. CDR1 is LGHDT, CDR2 YNNKEL, per germline (reference sequence). CDR3 DNA sequence: TGTGCCAGCAGCCAAATAGCGGGAGTAAGGTATGAGCAGTTCTTC. Translation: CASSQIAGVRYEQFF.

This clonotype was seen repeatedly, ten times or more. The V call is TRBV5-1, the J call TRBJ1-1, with a weak D call TRBD1 (6 bases). Trimming stripped 4 bases from V and 0 bases from J, with 10 bases between. This CDR3 has 14 amino acids. Germline loops: CDR1 SGHRS, CDR2 YFSETQ. The CDR3 DNA is TGCGCCAGCAGCCTACAGGGAATGAACACTGAAGCTTTCTTT. Protein sequence: CASSLQGMNTEAFF. Based on the CDR3 plus reference TRBV5-1 and TRBJ1-1, the full variable domain is KAGVTQTPRYLIKTRGQQVTLSCSPISGHRSVSWYQQTPGQGLQFLFEYFSETQRNKGNFPGRFSGRQFSNSRSEMNVSTLELGDSALYLCASSLQGMNTEAFFGQGTRLTVV.

This clonotype was counted ten times or more. V gene TRBV5-1 combines with J gene TRBJ2-5; D possibly corresponds to TRBD1 (5 bases). Trimming pared 0 bases from V and 1 base from J, leaving 7 bases between. The CDR3 sequence is 14 residues long. The germline V gene has CDR1 SGHRS and CDR2 YFSETQ. The CDR3 nucleotides read TGCGCCAGCAGCTTGGAAGGGGCCCAAGAGACCCAGTACTTC. Its translation is CASSLEGAQETQYF.

This clonotype came up many times. This chain joins TRBV27 and TRBJ2-5; the match to TRBD1 covers 7 bases. The length of the CDR3 is 13 residues. The V and J ends lost 6 bases and 5 bases, in that order; junction bases with no gene match: 6. In germline, CDR1 is MNHEY, CDR2 SMNVEV (reference sequence). The CDR3 coding sequence is TGTGCCAGCAGGAGGACAGGTTACGAGACCCAGTACTTC. Its translation is CASRRTGYETQYF.

This clonotype occurred a few times. This chain uses TRBV5-4 with TRBJ2-5, with TRBD1 as a possible D gene (6 bases). The germline V and J ends were trimmed by 4 bases and 5 bases, with 15 bases remaining between them. Germline V CDR1 and CDR2: SGHNT, YYREEE (reference sequence). There are 14 residues in the CDR3. Here the CDR3 reads CASSPVQGQETQYF. In nucleotides, the CDR3 is TGTGCCAGCAGCCCCGTGCAGGGGCAGGAGACCCAGTACTTC.

This clonotype was picked up a small number of times. This chain uses TRBV7-2 with TRBJ2-2; 8 bases are shared with TRBD1. The CDR3 sequence is 14 residues long. V shed 8 bases, J shed 8 bases, and the junction held 10 bases outside the gene matches. Germline CDR1 is SGHTA and CDR2 is FQGNSA. CDR3 DNA sequence: TGTGCCAGCCGCGGGACAGGCCTCAGAGGGGAGCTGTTTTTT. Protein: CASRGTGLRGELFF.

This clonotype was counted at least ten times. CDR3: CASSRTMEKLFF. The CDR3 DNA is TGTGCCAGCAGCAGGACCATGGAAAAACTGTTTTTT. The rearrangement uses TRBV5-6 and TRBJ1-4; D is unresolved. The CDR3 has 12 residues. The germline V and J ends were trimmed by 4 bases and 8 bases, with 9 bases remaining between them. Per germline, CDR1 SGHDT and CDR2 YYEEEE.

This clonotype was observed many times. The rearrangement uses TRBV6-2 or TRBV6-3 and TRBJ2-7; TRBD2 agrees at 9 bases. Per germline, CDR1 MNHEY and CDR2 SVGEGT. The CDR3 consists of 16 residues. With 6 bases clipped from V and 6 bases from J, the junction kept 15 bases outside the gene matches. In nucleotides, the CDR3 is TGTGCCAGCAGCCCACCCGTATGGCTAGCGGGACGCGAGCAGTACTTC. Protein: CASSPPVWLAGREQYF.

The table lists this clonotype with a few counts. The CDR3 region is CASSRGGSDEQFF. In nucleotides, the CDR3 is TGTGCCAGCAGCCGGGGGGGTAGCGATGAGCAGTTCTTC. The chain uses TRBV7-2 and TRBJ2-1, with 8 bases identical to TRBD2. The CDR3 has 13 residues. CDR1 and CDR2 from the germline V gene are SGHTA and FQGNSA. Germline trimming cut 5 bases from V and 8 bases from J; bases unmatched to any gene: 5.

This clonotype has ten or more counts. The chain is built from TRBV20-1 and TRBJ2-1; 11 nucleotides line up with TRBD2. The CDR3 runs 16 residues. The V segment lost 3 bases and the J segment 1 base; nucleotides outside the gene matches: 5. From germline, CDR1 is DFQATT and CDR2 SNEGSKA (reference sequence). CDR3 bases: TGCAGTGCTAGGGTGACTAGCGGGGAATCCTACAATGAGCAGTTCTTC. Translating gives CSARVTSGESYNEQFF.

The chain uses TRBV5-1 and TRBJ2-1, with D perhaps TRBD1 or TRBD2 (5 bases each). The V end lost 2 bases, the J end lost 3 bases, and 9 bases lay between the germline ends. Germline V gives CDR1 SGHRS, CDR2 YFSETQ. The CDR3 extends over 14 amino acids. CDR3 DNA: TGCGCCAGCAGCTTCGGGGCGGACTACAATGAGCAGTTCTTC. Protein product: CASSFGADYNEQFF.

This clonotype was recorded at least ten times. The V and J genes are TRBV12-3 or TRBV12-4 and TRBJ1-4; 8 nucleotides match TRBD1. This CDR3 has 15 amino acids. Unmatched junction bases numbered 9, after V lost 5 bases and J lost 7 bases. This CDR3 is CASSPPTGVREKLFF. CDR3 nucleotide sequence: TGTGCCAGCAGTCCCCCGACAGGGGTTCGTGAAAAACTGTTTTTT.

The chain has TRBV19 and TRBJ2-7, with D possibly being TRBD1 or TRBD2 (6 bases each). There are 16 residues in the CDR3. V lost 4 bases, J lost 4 bases, and 20 bases lay in between. The V gene's germline CDR1 is LNHDA and CDR2 SQIVND (reference sequence). In DNA form, the CDR3 reads TGTGCCAGTAGTACTACAGGGACTTTGGGGACTTACGAGCAGTACTTC. Residues: CASSTTGTLGTYEQYF.